This T cell receptor beta chain originates from a study of shared clonotypes between healthy human individuals. V was cut by 4 bases and J by 4 bases, with 20 bases left in between. Looked up from germline, CDR1 is SEHNR and CDR2 is FQNEAQ (reference sequence). The CDR3 extends over 17 amino acids. Study-level points and caveats: Shared across a handful of donors were 5% to 6% of the naive CD4 clonotypes. Enrolling few donors narrowed the genetic and exposure-history diversity that was represented.

Authors' methods: Filtering differed since immunoSEQ provided only junctions, with no quality scores. The assay was immunoSEQ multiplex PCR, and TCRdb's table has in-frame clones only and misses some. V and J calls and clone size are as listed in that table; D and trimming were resolved from the DNA. The sample lists approximately 640,000 clones, 90% occurring once. Regarding this clone: The antigen is not known.

CD8 memory was a combination that joined CD45RO+ cells with CCR7-negative CD45RA+ TemRA cells. The chain carries TRBV7-9 and TRBJ2-1; D gene unclear. Sequencing was done on a sample of memory CD8+ T cells from PBMCs. Documented subset: CD45RO+ cells pooled with CCR7-negative TemRA cells. The receptor was derived from a man younger than 35 in good health. Some clones in this sample may be carry-over from other donors' samples. CDR3 DNA: TGTGCCAGCAGCTCCGTGAACCCTGTGTGGGTTTACAATGAGCAGTTCTTC. Protein sequence: CASSSVNPVWVYNEQFF.